This TCR beta chain originates from a study of CD8+CD57+ T cells in acquired aplastic anemia. Genomic DNA templated the TCR beta VDJ and CDR3 profiling. TCRdb re-analysed the reads in MiXCR, keeping a single row per CDR3 protein. The top ten clones hold approximately 1% of a sample with around 150,000 distinct CDR3 sequences, about 48% of them seen once. The V segment lost 5 bases and the J segment 5 bases; nucleotides outside the gene matches: 7. CDR1 is SGHTA, CDR2 FQGNSA, per germline. The CDR3 runs 15 residues. The clonotype was recovered from a human donor in good health. The J gene is TRBJ1-2, the V gene TRBV7-2, with 11 bases fitting TRBD1. Specimen: sorted CD4+, CD8+, or CD8+CD57+ T cells (not recorded which) from PBMCs. CDR3 sequence (DNA): TGTGCCAGCAGCCAGGTGGGGACAGGGGGATATGGCTACACCTTC. Translating gives CASSQVGTGGYGYTF.